The sequence of this T cell receptor beta chain was determined in a study of cytomegalovirus exposure and HLA in healthy donors. CDR1 SEHNR and CDR2 FQNEAQ come from the germline V gene (reference sequence). The CDR3 runs to 14 residues. A multiplex PCR was run with 60 Vbeta primers and 13 Jbeta primers. Using immunoSEQ multiplex PCR, the repertoire was profiled, and TCRdb retains in-frame clones only, with some absent. Among 120,000 to 150,000 clones listed, approximately 81% were seen once. Concerning this clone itself: Mismatch with germline at one junction end may stem from a read error.

What was sequenced was PBMCs. The chain carries TRBV7-9 and TRBJ1-4; weak D call: TRBD1 (5 bases). The TCR comes from a woman aged 40 to 49 in good health and CMV-seropositive. The CDR3 region has the DNA TGTGCCAGCAGCTCTCAGGGTATTAATGAAAAACTGTTGTTT. Its translation: CASSSQGINEKLLF.